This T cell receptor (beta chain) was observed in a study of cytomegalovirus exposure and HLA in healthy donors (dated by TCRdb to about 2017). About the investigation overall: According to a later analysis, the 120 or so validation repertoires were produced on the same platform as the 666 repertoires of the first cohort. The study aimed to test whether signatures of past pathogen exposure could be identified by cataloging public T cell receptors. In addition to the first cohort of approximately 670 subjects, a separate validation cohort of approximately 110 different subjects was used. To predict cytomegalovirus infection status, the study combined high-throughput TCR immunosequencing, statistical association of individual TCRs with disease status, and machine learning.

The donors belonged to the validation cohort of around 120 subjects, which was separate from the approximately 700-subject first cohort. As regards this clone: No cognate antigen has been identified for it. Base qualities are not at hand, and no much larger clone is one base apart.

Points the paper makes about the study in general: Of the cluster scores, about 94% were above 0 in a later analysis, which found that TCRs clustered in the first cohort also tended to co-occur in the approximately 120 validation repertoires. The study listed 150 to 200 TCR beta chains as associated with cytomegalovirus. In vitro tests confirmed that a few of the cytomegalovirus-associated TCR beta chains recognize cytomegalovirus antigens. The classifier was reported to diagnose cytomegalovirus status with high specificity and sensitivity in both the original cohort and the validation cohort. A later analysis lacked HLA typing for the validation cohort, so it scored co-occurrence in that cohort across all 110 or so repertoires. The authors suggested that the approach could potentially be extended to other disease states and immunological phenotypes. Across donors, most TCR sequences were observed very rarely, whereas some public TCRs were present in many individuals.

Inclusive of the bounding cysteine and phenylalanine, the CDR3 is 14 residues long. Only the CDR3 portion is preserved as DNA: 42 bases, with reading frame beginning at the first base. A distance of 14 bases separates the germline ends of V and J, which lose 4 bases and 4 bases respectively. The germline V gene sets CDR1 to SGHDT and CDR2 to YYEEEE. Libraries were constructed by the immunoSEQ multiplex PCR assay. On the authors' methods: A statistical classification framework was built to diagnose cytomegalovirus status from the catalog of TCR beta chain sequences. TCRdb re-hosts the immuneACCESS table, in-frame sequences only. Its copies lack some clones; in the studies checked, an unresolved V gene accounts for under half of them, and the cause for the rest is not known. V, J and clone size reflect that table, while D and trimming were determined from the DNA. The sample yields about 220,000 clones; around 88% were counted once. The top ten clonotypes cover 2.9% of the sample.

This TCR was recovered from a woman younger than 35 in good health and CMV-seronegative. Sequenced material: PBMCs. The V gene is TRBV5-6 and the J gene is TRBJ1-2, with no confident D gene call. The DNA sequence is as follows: TGTGCCAGCAGCGACGCAGGAGGATCCTATGGCTACACCTTC. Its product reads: CASSDAGGSYGYTF.